One sample yielded the 7 T cell receptor beta chains listed below, sequenced in a study of control samples from healthy donors and cancer patients. Generated by immunoSEQ multiplex PCR, the TCRdb table keeps only in-frame clones and is missing some. The repertoire holds 90,000 or so clones, with less than 90% as singletons. The material sequenced was PBMCs. Receptor source: a woman in her forties or fifties with colorectal cancer.

This chain connects TRBV5-6 to TRBJ1-2; 7 bases line up with TRBD1. Germline CDR1 and CDR2: SGHDT and YYEEEE. The CDR3 has 14 residues. J lost 7 bases, V lost 0 bases, and 6 bases had no gene match. The CDR3 DNA reads TGTGCCAGCAGCTTGGCCAGGGGACAGAGTGGCTACACCTTC. Residues: CASSLARGQSGYTF.

The chain employs TRBV24-1 and TRBJ2-2; D tentatively reads TRBD1 or TRBD2 (5 bases each). Trimming took off 6 bases at V and 0 bases at J, with 13 bases between the two ends. This CDR3 region has 16 residues. The germline V gene encodes CDR1 KGHDR and CDR2 SFDVKD. Here the CDR3 DNA reads TGTGCCACCAGTCTAACCGGGACGTCGAACACCGGGGAGCTGTTTTTT. It yields the protein CATSLTGTSNTGELFF.

The chain couples TRBV9 to TRBJ2-3; D remains unclear. Germline CDR1 reads SGDLS; CDR2 reads YYNGEE. The CDR3 extends over 14 amino acids. Deletions cut 0 bases from V and 0 bases from J, with 5 bases between. CDR3 protein: CASSVEDSTDTQYF. The CDR3 region has the DNA TGTGCCAGCAGCGTAGAGGACAGCACAGATACGCAGTATTTT.

The V and J genes are TRBV7-2 and TRBJ2-1, with TRBD2 matching over 7 bases. This CDR3 has 14 residues. The V gene's germline CDR1 is SGHTA and CDR2 FQGNSA. The J segment lost 10 bases and the V segment lost 6 bases, leaving 12 bases of the junction unmatched. The CDR3: CASRERGDRSEQFF. The CDR3 nucleotides are TGTGCCAGCAGGGAACGGGGGGATCGGAGCGAGCAGTTCTTC.

The chain employs TRBV19 and TRBJ1-1; maybe TRBD1 (5 bases). This CDR3 region has 14 residues. V dropped 6 bases and J dropped 5 bases, with 16 bases sitting between them. Germline-derived CDR1 and CDR2 are LNHDA and SQIVND (reference sequence). CDR3 region: CASSATVLRTEAFF. In DNA, the CDR3 is TGTGCCAGTAGCGCGACAGTGCTACGGACTGAAGCTTTCTTT.

V is TRBV2 and J is TRBJ2-5; 11 bases align to TRBD2. J was trimmed by 4 bases and V by 6 bases; bases with no gene match: 10. The CDR3 totals 16 residues. Germline assignment: CDR1 SNHLY and CDR2 FYNNEI. The CDR3 nucleotides are TGTGCCAGCAGACCTAGACTAGCGGGGACTATAGAGACCCAGTACTTC. Its protein product is CASRPRLAGTIETQYF.

This clone was detected a few times. This sequence joins TRBV5-6 and TRBJ1-4; TRBD1 agrees at 11 bases. V dropped 0 bases and J dropped 5; count of bases not matched to a gene: 0. The germline V gene encodes CDR1 SGHDT and CDR2 YYEEEE. The CDR3 has 15 amino acids. Here the CDR3 DNA reads TGTGCCAGCAGCTTGGGGGACAGGGGGAATGAAAAACTGTTTTTT. It is translated as CASSLGDRGNEKLFF.